Listed below are T cell receptor beta chains from one sample, sequenced in a study of T cell responses to AZD1222 COVID-19 vaccine. Clones were sequenced by immunoSEQ multiplex PCR, and TCRdb holds only the in-frame ones, with some missing. The data contain about 110,000 clones, around 93% of them singletons. The sequencing here drew on peripheral blood, taken 28 days after the second AZD1222 dose. The receptors derive from an adult who received the AZD1222 COVID-19 vaccine. Both conserved end residues are part of each CDR3. The D gene is left open where the match is weak. Clone size is given for some rows only: seen once, a few or many times, or a class if the clone is expanded.

D	size	V	J	CDR3	DNA
TRBD1	once	TRBV2	TRBJ2-7	CATRGTVSYEQYF	TGTGCCACCCGAGGGACAGTCTCCTACGAGCAGTACTTC
.	.	TRBV5-6	TRBJ1-2	CASSLDLGYTF	TGTGCCAGCAGCTTGGACTTAGGCTACACCTTC
.	.	TRBV2	TRBJ2-6	CASSSSGANVLTF	TGTGCCAGCTCGAGCTCTGGGGCCAACGTCCTGACTTTC
.	.	TRBV14	TRBJ1-3	CASSQPRPGNTIYF	TGTGCCAGCAGCCAACCCCGCCCTGGAAACACCATATATTTT
TRBD2	.	TRBV5-1	TRBJ2-7	CASSLSAGTTYEQYF	TGCGCCAGCAGCTTGTCCGCCGGGACTACCTACGAGCAGTACTTC
.	.	TRBV5-1	TRBJ2-4	CASSLGTENIQYF	TGCGCCAGCAGCTTGGGCACGGAAAACATTCAGTACTTC
TRBD1	.	TRBV6-5	TRBJ1-3	CASKWGQGEGNTIYF	TGTGCCAGCAAATGGGGACAGGGGGAAGGAAACACCATATATTTT
.	.	TRBV5-4	TRBJ1-4	CASSSETRLFF	TGTGCCAGCAGCTCCGAGACTAGACTGTTTTTT
TRBD2	.	TRBV2	TRBJ2-7	CASRPYTSGIGEQYF	TGTGCCAGCAGGCCTTATACTAGCGGGATTGGCGAGCAGTACTTC
.	.	TRBV5-1	TRBJ2-5	CASRPFLEGETQYF	TGCGCCAGCAGACCTTTCCTAGAGGGGGAGACCCAGTACTTC
TRBD1	.	TRBV10-1	TRBJ2-2	CASSDPATGTDLGGELFF	TGCGCCAGCAGTGACCCAGCGACCGGGACAGATTTGGGCGGGGAGCTGTTTTTT
.	.	TRBV5-6	TRBJ1-5	CASSLQFNQPQHF	TGTGCCAGCAGCTTGCAGTTCAATCAGCCCCAGCATTTT
.	.	TRBV7-9	TRBJ1-1	CASSERPKNTEAFF	TGTGCCAGCAGCGAAAGGCCTAAGAACACTGAAGCTTTCTTT
TRBD2	.	TRBV4-2	TRBJ2-2	CASSQEAQAGSNTGELFF	TGTGCCAGCAGCCAAGAGGCGCAAGCGGGGTCGAACACCGGGGAGCTGTTTTTT
.	.	TRBV19	TRBJ1-5	CASSIVEYQQPQHF	TGTGCCAGTAGTATAGTGGAGTACCAGCAGCCCCAGCATTTT
.	.	TRBV27	TRBJ1-6	CASRYSTGSNSPLHF	TGTGCCAGCAGGTACTCCACGGGGTCCAATTCACCCCTCCACTTT
.	once	TRBV19	TRBJ1-1	CASSRRGGRNTEAFF	TGTGCCAGTAGTCGCCGGGGTGGTCGGAACACTGAAGCTTTCTTT
.	.	TRBV6-5	TRBJ1-4	CASSAQITNEKLFF	TGTGCCAGCAGCGCCCAGATAACTAATGAAAAACTGTTTTTT
.	.	TRBV7-7	TRBJ2-2	CASSLVGQATGELFF	TGTGCCAGCAGCTTAGTTGGACAAGCCACCGGGGAGCTGTTTTTT
.	.	TRBV5-1	TRBJ1-1	CASSLDGGGTEAFF	TGCGCCAGCAGCTTGGATGGGGGAGGCACTGAAGCTTTCTTT
.	.	TRBV7-9	TRBJ2-7	CASSLRGPHSYEQYF	TGTGCCAGCAGTCTCCGGGGACCCCACTCCTACGAGCAGTACTTC
.	once	TRBV4-1	TRBJ2-5	CASSQDFQGGQETQYF	TGCGCCAGCAGCCAAGATTTTCAGGGCGGCCAAGAGACCCAGTACTTC
TRBD2	.	TRBV4-2	TRBJ2-7	CASSGQAGGPYEQYF	TGTGCCAGCAGCGGACAAGCGGGAGGCCCCTACGAGCAGTACTTC
.	.	TRBV18	TRBJ2-7	CASSPYPPSSSRRYEQYF	TGTGCCAGCTCACCTTACCCCCCCTCGTCTAGTCGGCGGTACGAGCAGTACTTC
TRBD2	.	TRBV24-1	TRBJ2-5	CATGLAGLQETQYF	TGTGCCACCGGACTAGCGGGCCTCCAAGAGACCCAGTACTTC